Following are 24 T cell receptor beta chains from one sample sequenced in a study of T cells in Graves' hyperthyroidism and ophthalmopathy (dated by TCRdb to between 2018 and 2020). Library construction relied on multiplex PCR. Reads for this sample came from an Illumina HiSeq 2000. The TCR beta CDR3 regions were amplified from the RNA transcripts. A first-round RT-PCR of the TCR CDR3 used the HTBI primer set with the Qiagen OneStep RT-PCR kit. The public reads were run again by TCRdb, first through fastp at Q25 and then through MiXCR, and only productive beta chains were kept. Rows are unified per CDR3 protein, each entry keeping the most common DNA and genes. The sample data list some 740,000 distinct CDR3 sequences, and 14% of these were observed just once. Clones ranked in the top ten supply about 10% of the sample. Sample: blood. The receptors were gathered from a woman between 18 and 29 years old with Graves' hyperthyroidism.

The V call is TRBV7-2, the J call TRBJ1-5, with D tentatively TRBD1 (5 bases). The CDR3 contains 15 residues. CDR1 is SGHTA and CDR2 is FQGNSA in the germline V gene. V was pared by 1 base and J by 5 bases, with 12 bases between. The CDR3: CASSLGSTDYQPQHF. The CDR3 DNA reads as TGTGCCAGCAGCTTAGGATCGACAGATTATCAGCCCCAGCATTTT.

This clonotype has at least ten counts. This chain links TRBV11-2 with TRBJ2-2; possibly TRBD1 or TRBD2 for D (5 bases each). Trimming took off 5 bases at V and 6 bases at J, with 22 bases between the two ends. The CDR3 covers 17 residues. From germline, CDR1 is SGHAT and CDR2 FQNNGV. This CDR3 is CASSGLRAGMYSGELFF. CDR3 DNA sequence: TGTGCCAGCAGCGGCCTGAGGGCAGGGATGTACTCCGGGGAGCTGTTTTTT.

This clonotype has ten or more counts. This sequence joins TRBV6-2 or TRBV6-3 and TRBJ1-1; D is uncertain. In germline, CDR1 is MNHEY, CDR2 SVGEGT. The CDR3 runs to 15 residues. Trimming took 2 bases from V and 0 from J, leaving 10 bases between them. The CDR3 is CASSYTALMNTEAFF. CDR3 in DNA: TGTGCCAGCAGTTACACCGCCCTTATGAACACTGAAGCTTTCTTT.

This clonotype was picked up many times. The genes are TRBV6-1 and TRBJ2-7; perhaps D is TRBD1 or TRBD2 (5 bases each). CDR3 length: 14 residues. Between the trimmed V and J ends, which lost 6 bases and 2 bases, there was a span of 14 bases. Germline CDR1 is MNHNS and CDR2 is SASEGT. The CDR3 coding sequence is TGTGCCAGCAGCTCCGGGACCAATACCTACGAGCAGTACTTC. It is translated as CASSSGTNTYEQYF.

This clonotype was observed many times. The V and J genes are TRBV28 and TRBJ2-1, with 8 positions matching TRBD2. The V gene's germline CDR1 is MDHEN and CDR2 SYDVKM. The CDR3 spans 15 residues. The ends lost 3 bases at V and 7 bases at J; junction bases unmatched: 8. The CDR3 DNA reads as TGTGCCAGCAGTTTTGGGACTAGGTCCTTAAATGAGCAGTTCTTC. Amino acids: CASSFGTRSLNEQFF. The complete variable domain, with remaining parts taken from reference TRBV28 and TRBJ2-1, reads DVKVTQSSRYLVKRTGEKVFLECVQDMDHENMFWYRQDPGLGLRLIYFSYDVKMKEKGDIPEGYSVSREKKERFSLILESASTNQTSMYLCASSFGTRSLNEQFFGPGTRLTVL.

The V call is TRBV7-9, the J call TRBJ2-2, with 8 nucleotides matching TRBD1. CDR1 and CDR2 (germline): SEHNR, FQNEAQ (reference sequence). V trimming: 4 bases; J trimming: 1 base; junction bases outside the gene matches: 8. This CDR3 is built from 17 residues. The CDR3 loop reads CASSSPADRVNTGELFF. The CDR3 DNA reads TGTGCCAGCAGCTCCCCAGCGGACAGGGTGAACACCGGGGAGCTGTTTTTT.

There are many counts of this clonotype. The V gene is TRBV4-3, the J gene TRBJ2-2; no clear D. Germline-derived CDR1 and CDR2 are LGHNA and YSLEER. Trimming took off 3 bases at V and 5 bases at J, with 4 bases between the two ends. The CDR3 covers 12 residues. For the CDR3, the DNA is TGCGCCAGCAGCCAGTGGACCGGGGAGCTGTTTTTT. This encodes CASSQWTGELFF.

This clonotype was recorded at least ten times. The rearrangement joins TRBV7-2 to TRBJ2-7, with D possibly matching TRBD1 (7 bases). CDR1 is SGHTA, CDR2 FQGNSA, per germline. V lost 5 bases to trimming and J lost 3 bases, with 20 bases between them. This CDR3 is built from 16 residues. In nucleotides, the CDR3 is TGTGCCAGCAGCCTACAAGGGGGCAGGGGAGGCTACGAGCAGTACTTC. Translating gives CASSLQGGRGGYEQYF.

This clonotype was counted at least ten times. This chain links TRBV28 with TRBJ1-4, with 7 bases fitting TRBD1. Germline V gives CDR1 MDHEN, CDR2 SYDVKM. The CDR3 has 15 residues. The V segment lost 1 base and the J segment 11 bases; nucleotides outside the gene matches: 10. The CDR3 is CASSLSVAGGSKLFF. In DNA, the CDR3 is TGTGCCAGCAGTTTATCCGTGGCAGGGGGTAGTAAACTGTTTTTT.

The chain employs TRBV7-9 and TRBJ1-5; 9 bases line up with TRBD1. J gave up 7 bases and V 5 bases, and 12 bases lay outside the gene matches. The CDR3 runs 16 residues. Germline assignment: CDR1 SEHNR and CDR2 FQNEAQ (reference sequence). CDR3 sequence (DNA): TGTGCCAGCAGCAGGATACAGGGGGCGTTCCCCCAGCCCCAGCATTTT. This gives the protein CASSRIQGAFPQPQHF.

This clonotype was detected many times. The V and J genes are TRBV6-1 and TRBJ1-5; perhaps TRBD1 as D (5 bases). This CDR3 spans 12 amino acids. Trimming pared 8 bases from V and 3 bases from J, leaving 8 bases between. Germline assignment: CDR1 MNHNS and CDR2 SASEGT. DNA of the CDR3: TGTGCCAGCCAGGGCCCCAATCAGCCCCAGCATTTT. Translating gives CASQGPNQPQHF.

There are many counts of this clonotype. The genes are TRBV7-9 and TRBJ2-1; TRBD2 is a possible D gene (5 bases). CDR1 SEHNR and CDR2 FQNEAQ come from the germline V gene (reference sequence). The CDR3 extends over 14 amino acids. Trimming stripped 5 bases from V and 2 bases from J, with 10 bases between. The CDR3 sequence: CASSTTGTYNEQFF. In DNA, the CDR3 is TGTGCCAGCAGCACAACGGGAACCTACAATGAGCAGTTCTTC.

The chain combines TRBV7-2 with TRBJ2-3, with TRBD2 matching over 7 bases. Germline-derived CDR1 and CDR2 are SGHTA and FQGNSA. J gave up 4 bases and V 7 bases, and 14 bases lay outside the gene matches. The CDR3 extends over 16 amino acids. CDR3 in amino acids: CASTSPTSDGADTQYF. The DNA of the CDR3 is TGTGCCAGCACCTCTCCAACTAGCGATGGGGCAGATACGCAGTATTTT.

The V gene is TRBV7-6, the J gene TRBJ1-5, with D hard to call. The CDR3 covers 15 residues. CDR1 is SGHVS, CDR2 FNYEAQ, per germline. The V gene lost 3 bases and the J gene lost 4 bases, with 13 bases spanning the gap. The CDR3 nucleotides are TGTGCCAGCAGCTTTGGCTCCGGGCCTAATCAGCCCCAGCATTTT. Its translation is CASSFGSGPNQPQHF.

This clonotype was seen many times. The chain combines TRBV11-2 with TRBJ2-5, with a weak D call TRBD1 (6 bases). V lost 5 bases and J lost 4, with 20 bases in between. CDR1 and CDR2 from the germline V gene are SGHAT and FQNNGV. This CDR3 spans 16 amino acids. CDR3 region: CASSVRMDSPRETQYF. CDR3 DNA sequence: TGTGCCAGCAGCGTGCGCATGGACAGTCCGAGAGAGACCCAGTACTTC.

This chain joins TRBV20-1 and TRBJ2-7; TRBD1 matches at 9 bases. Germline CDR1 DFQATT, CDR2 SNEGSKA (reference sequence). The CDR3 is 15 amino acids. V shed 3 bases, J shed 4 bases, and the junction held 10 bases outside the gene matches. CDR3 in amino acids: CSARPYGTGYYEQYF. CDR3 sequence (DNA): TGCAGTGCTAGGCCCTACGGGACAGGGTATTACGAGCAGTACTTC.

This clonotype has only a few counts. The genes are TRBV5-1 and TRBJ2-1; weak D call: TRBD2 (5 bases). Germline V gene sequence: CDR1 SGHRS, CDR2 YFSETQ. CDR3 length: 15 amino acids. V was shortened by 4 bases and J by 4 bases, with 15 bases between the two germline ends. CDR3 sequence reads: CASSPAGRTYNEQFF. The DNA for the CDR3 is TGCGCCAGCAGCCCTGCCGGACGGACTTACAATGAGCAGTTCTTC.

This clonotype was found a few times. The chain carries TRBV10-1 and TRBJ2-5; D call uncertain. The CDR3 is 14 residues long. V lost 1 base, J lost 3 bases, and 9 bases lay in between. Germline V lookup: CDR1 WNHNN, CDR2 SYGVQD (reference sequence). As DNA, the CDR3 is TGCGCCAGCAGTGAGTTGGGTCGGGAAGAGACCCAGTACTTC. Amino acids: CASSELGREETQYF.

This sequence joins TRBV2 and TRBJ2-2; TRBD1 or TRBD2 may be the D gene (5 bases each). The CDR3 extends over 13 amino acids. With 6 bases removed from V and 5 bases from J, the gap between germline ends came to 10 bases. The V gene's germline CDR1 is SNHLY and CDR2 FYNNEI. CDR3 sequence reads: CASRGPGTGELFF. CDR3 in DNA: TGTGCCAGCAGGGGACCGGGGACCGGGGAGCTGTTTTTT.

The sample holds a few counts of this clonotype. The rearrangement links TRBV7-2 to TRBJ2-3, with a possible D match to TRBD1 (7 bases). Trimming took off 1 base at V and 4 bases at J, with 18 bases between the two ends. CDR1 is SGHTA and CDR2 is FQGNSA in the germline V gene. CDR3 length: 17 residues. CDR3 sequence reads: CASSLGWVGGGADTQYF. The CDR3 DNA is TGTGCCAGCAGCTTAGGGTGGGTCGGAGGGGGCGCAGATACGCAGTATTTT.

This chain connects TRBV14 to TRBJ1-3, with D unclear. CDR3 size: 16 residues. Germline-derived CDR1 and CDR2 are SGHDN and FVKESK. Between the trimmed V and J ends, which lost 4 bases and 9 bases, there was a span of 22 bases. The CDR3 spells CASSPESGYEVATIYF. CDR3 sequence (DNA): TGTGCCAGCAGCCCCGAATCGGGATACGAGGTGGCCACCATATATTTT.

This clonotype was seen ten or more times. The rearrangement uses TRBV7-9 and TRBJ2-5, with 14 bases matching TRBD2. Germline CDR1 is SEHNR and CDR2 is FQNEAQ (reference sequence). V shed 5 bases and J 4 bases; nucleotides not matched to a gene: 9. The CDR3 has 17 residues. The CDR3 here is CASSTGLAGGLRETQYF. CDR3 coding DNA: TGTGCCAGCAGCACCGGACTAGCGGGAGGTCTACGAGAGACCCAGTACTTC.

V gene TRBV6-9 combines with J gene TRBJ2-1; D is undetermined. Deletions cut 6 bases from V and 8 bases from J, with 14 bases between. CDR1 and CDR2 from the germline V gene are MNHGY and SVAAGI. The CDR3 extends over 13 amino acids. The CDR3 region is CASSYITWDEQFF. CDR3 sequence (DNA): TGTGCCAGCAGCTACATCACGTGGGATGAGCAGTTCTTC.

This clonotype was detected only a few times. One end of the junction is discordant with germline, which a read error may explain. The chain joins TRBV20-1 to TRBJ2-5; a possible D gene is TRBD1 (6 bases). CDR1 is DFQATT, CDR2 SNEGSKA, per germline (reference sequence). The CDR3 runs to 15 residues. CDR3 amino acids: CSAGDSGTSQETQYF. In DNA form, the CDR3 reads TGCAGTGCTGGAGATTCCGGGACATCTCAAGAGACCCAGTACTTC.